This T cell receptor beta chain is from a study of T cell repertoires in cytomegalovirus infection (dated by TCRdb to between 2018 and 2020). Study-wide context: Peptide stimulations targeted recently identified HLA-C-restricted CMV epitopes, whose presentation resists viral immunomodulation, together with well-studied HLA-B-restricted epitopes. The HLA type of each donor mattered for the analysis, because public TCR beta signatures pointed to carriage of CMV infection along with the matching HLA type.

To note about this clonotype: Its antigen is not yet known. The sample holds no much larger clone one base away, and base qualities are not on file.

Study-wide conclusions, independent of this receptor: In both this cohort and an independent cohort of under 450 donors, the cumulative frequency of public TCR beta family members distinguished carriers of CMV infection plus the relevant HLA type. The ex vivo response was dominated by HLA-C-restricted CMV-specific TCR beta clonotypes, which also provided the single most frequent clonotype in two of eight donors.

The CDR3 holds 15 amino acids from the cysteine to the phenylalanine. CDR3 DNA is the only sequence kept; it has 45 bases, read in frame from the first base. For this chain, trimming is 3 bases at the V end and 5 bases at the J end, and the number of junction bases without a gene match is 5. CDR1 LNHDA and CDR2 SQIVND were looked up in the germline V gene (reference sequence). The treatment or condition label, as the study defines it: in vitro stimulation with specific CMV peptide epitopes to enrich CMV-specific T cells. Data came from an Illumina HiSeq 1500. The raw public reads went through TCRdb reprocessing: fastp at Q25, MiXCR clone calling, in-frame beta chains kept. CDR3 protein duplicates are merged, each entry listing the most common genes and DNA. This sample holds fewer than 650,000 distinct CDR3 sequences; about 39% were observed only once. Jointly, the top ten make up around 46% of the sample.

The source material was cultured PBMCs, sampled from culture after CMV antigen stimulation. Rearrangement joined TRBV19 to TRBJ1-5; 9 bases in the junction line up with TRBD1. The TCR sequence derives from a human donor in good health (CMV status not recorded). Some clones in this sample may be carry-over from other donors' samples. Here the CDR3 is given as CASSMGTGRYQPQHF. The DNA sequence follows: TGTGCCAGTAGTATGGGGACAGGGCGATATCAGCCCCAGCATTTT.